This entry features one T cell receptor (beta chain) sequence. This clonotype was found a few times. The antigen it recognizes is unknown. Base qualities are not at hand, and no much larger clone is one base apart. The germline ends are 13 bases apart after V is trimmed by 4 bases and J by 12 bases. CDR1 and CDR2, per the germline V gene (reference sequence), are SEHNR and FQNEAQ. The CDR3 numbers 12 residues from cysteine through phenylalanine. The sequence is cut down to CDR3 DNA, 36 bases in frame from base 1. Library preparation employed PCR. Reads for this sample came from an Illumina HiSeq 2500. Molecular barcoding was employed in the preparation of TCR libraries, with unique molecular identifiers being used to normalize TCRbeta repertoire quantification. In-frame beta chains were kept once TCRdb had trimmed the public reads at Q25 with fastp and called clones with MiXCR. Each CDR3 protein gets just one entry, which takes the most common genes and DNA from the rows behind it. A total of 250,000 to 400,000 distinct CDR3 sequences appear in this sample, roughly 21% of them only once. About a tenth of the sample comes from the top ten.

The source of the sample is a study of T-cell reconstitution after alpha-beta-depleted transplantation in children (dated by TCRdb to the mid-2010s). Broadly, across the study: Using TCR repertoire profiling, the study quantitatively followed how T-cell immune reconstitution unfolded in children after TCRalphabeta/CD19-depleted allogeneic hematopoietic cell transplantation. The investigation overall reported the following: The frequencies of hyperexpanded clones fell over the following months, and after one year, T-cell counts and TCRbeta diversity were mostly attributed to newly produced T cells. In some patients, the high TCRbeta diversity seen at day 60 was put down to recipient T cells and intrathymic progenitors that had survived conditioning. About two months after transplant, the apparently early recovery of alphabetaT-cell counts reportedly depended on just several hundred clones that had expanded rapidly and came from non-depleted graft cells.

This sample's treatment or condition label indicates: allogeneic hematopoietic cell transplantation with graft depleted of TCRalphabeta T cells and CD19 B cells. Transplant recipients were children who received TCRalphabeta/CD19-depleted allogeneic hematopoietic cell grafts. The receptor was isolated from a male patient younger than 18 who had a stem cell transplant for acute lymphoblastic leukemia, so the T cells may come from the graft donor. Specimen: PBMCs, mostly from graft donor cells, collected 180 days after TCRalphabeta/CD19-depleted stem cell transplant. The chain employs TRBV7-9 and TRBJ1-5; the D region possibly corresponds to TRBD1 (5 bases align). For the CDR3, the sequence is CASSSEGLDQHF. The DNA is TGTGCCAGCAGCTCAGAGGGGCTGGACCAGCATTTT.